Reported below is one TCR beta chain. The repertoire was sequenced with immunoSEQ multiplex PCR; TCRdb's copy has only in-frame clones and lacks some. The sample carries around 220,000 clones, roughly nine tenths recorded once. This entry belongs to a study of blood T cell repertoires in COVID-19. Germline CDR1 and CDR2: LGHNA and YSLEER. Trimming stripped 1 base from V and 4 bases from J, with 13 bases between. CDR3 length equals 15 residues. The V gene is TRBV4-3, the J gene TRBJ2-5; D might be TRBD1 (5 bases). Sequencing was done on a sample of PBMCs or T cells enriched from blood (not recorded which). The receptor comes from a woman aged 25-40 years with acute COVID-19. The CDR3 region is CASSQGGRDGETQYF. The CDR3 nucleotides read TGCGCCAGCAGCCAAGGGGGCAGGGATGGAGAGACCCAGTACTTC.